These 16 T cell receptor beta chains were all obtained from the same sample, sequenced in a study of CD8 T cells in Susac syndrome. Random hexamers were used to reverse transcribe an amount of roughly 0.5 to 1 ug RNA. From the immunoSEQ multiplex PCR reads, TCRdb called clonotypes with MiXCR, one entry per CDR3 protein. Of 170,000 or so distinct CDR3 sequences listed, roughly 95% are singletons. The sequencing input was CD4+ T cells from PBMCs. The receptors originated from a human donor with Susac syndrome.

The V and J genes are TRBV29-1 and TRBJ2-7, with D tentatively TRBD2 (5 bases). CDR3 length: 12 amino acids. The V gene lost 7 bases and the J gene lost 0 bases, with 10 bases spanning the gap. Per the germline V gene, CDR1 is SQVTM and CDR2 is ANQGSEA. The CDR3 sequence is CSGGASSYEQYF. The CDR3 nucleotides are TGCAGCGGGGGAGCGAGCTCCTACGAGCAGTACTTC.

This rearrangement joins TRBV20-1 to TRBJ2-5; D may correspond to TRBD1 or TRBD2 (6 bases each). V gave up 5 bases and J gave up 1 base, with 14 bases separating them. The CDR3 extends over 14 amino acids. CDR1 and CDR2 from the germline V gene are DFQATT and SNEGSKA (reference sequence). CDR3 protein: CSAGGGLGQETQYF. In DNA form, the CDR3 reads TGCAGTGCTGGAGGGGGGCTCGGCCAAGAGACCCAGTACTTC.

Of note for this clonotype: One end of the junction does not line up with germline, which may come from a read error. This rearrangement joins TRBV5-6 to TRBJ1-6, with D uncertain. The length of the CDR3 is 13 residues. CDR1 and CDR2 (germline): SGHDT, YYEEEE. The CDR3 here is CASSLEGHSPLHF. CDR3 bases: TGTGCCAGCAGTTTGGAAGGGCACTCACCCCTCCACTTT.

The J gene is TRBJ2-7, the V gene TRBV29-1; tentatively, D is TRBD1 or TRBD2 (5 bases each). Germline loops: CDR1 SQVTM, CDR2 ANQGSEA. The V and J ends lost 1 base and 6 bases respectively, with 10 bases between them. The CDR3 sequence is 12 residues long. CDR3 DNA: TGCAGCGTTGAAGTCGGGGCGGTCGAGCAGTACTTC. Amino acids: CSVEVGAVEQYF.

V gene TRBV20-1 combines with J gene TRBJ2-5; TRBD2 is a possible D gene (5 bases). Germline V gives CDR1 DFQATT, CDR2 SNEGSKA (reference sequence). This CDR3 has 14 amino acids. The CDR3: CTISRGTHQETQYF. The CDR3 DNA sequence: TGCACCATTAGCCGGGGAACCCACCAAGAGACCCAGTACTTC.

V is TRBV20-1 and J is TRBJ2-7, with TRBD2 matching 10 bases. Germline CDR1 is DFQATT and CDR2 is SNEGSKA (reference sequence). This CDR3 spans 14 amino acids. V lost 3 bases and J lost 1; bases outside the gene matches: 3. The CDR3 region is CSARQREGSYEQYF. CDR3 DNA sequence: TGCAGTGCTAGGCAGCGGGAGGGTTCCTACGAGCAGTACTTC.

This chain joins TRBV5-1 and TRBJ2-5; no firm D call. The CDR3 has 13 residues. Germline values: CDR1 SGHRS, CDR2 YFSETQ. V gave up 7 bases and J gave up 5 bases, with 15 bases separating them. The CDR3: CASYGSPGETQYF. CDR3 sequence (DNA): TGCGCCAGCTACGGCAGTCCAGGCGAGACCCAGTACTTC.

The V gene is TRBV7-9, the J gene TRBJ2-7; D may be TRBD1 or TRBD2 (6 bases each). The CDR3 covers 13 residues. The V gene lost 5 bases and the J gene lost 5 bases, with 13 bases spanning the gap. Germline loops: CDR1 SEHNR, CDR2 FQNEAQ (reference sequence). The CDR3: CASSTRRGDEQYF. The CDR3 coding sequence is TGTGCCAGCAGCACGCGAAGGGGGGACGAGCAGTACTTC.

The chain links TRBV7-2 to TRBJ2-7, with D possibly matching TRBD1 (5 bases). The CDR3 extends over 12 amino acids. Germline CDR1 reads SGHTA; CDR2 reads FQGNSA. V was cut by 3 bases and J by 6 bases, with 9 bases left in between. The CDR3 nucleotides are TGTGCCAGCAGCTTCCAGGGTGTCGAGCAGTACTTC. It yields the protein CASSFQGVEQYF.

The rearrangement uses TRBV7-9 and TRBJ2-5; no firm D call. V was pared by 4 bases and J by 6 bases, with 12 bases between. Germline V CDR1 and CDR2: SEHNR, FQNEAQ (reference sequence). CDR3 length: 13 amino acids. The CDR3 loop is CASSWSLLKTQYF. The CDR3 nucleotides are TGTGCCAGCAGCTGGAGCCTCCTTAAGACCCAGTACTTC.

The CDR3 here is CASSSGPRRGEQYF. The CDR3 DNA reads as TGTGCCAGCAGTTCAGGGCCCCGGCGAGGCGAGCAGTACTTC. This sequence joins TRBV12-3 or TRBV12-4 and TRBJ2-7; a weak D match, TRBD1 (5 bases). The germline V and J ends were trimmed by 4 bases and 6 bases, with 16 bases remaining between them. The CDR3 totals 14 residues.

This chain links TRBV28 with TRBJ2-5, with D tentatively TRBD1 (6 bases). Germline assignment: CDR1 MDHEN and CDR2 SYDVKM. V lost 3 bases, J lost 4 bases, and 9 bases lay in between. The CDR3 is made up of 13 amino acids. For the CDR3, the DNA is TGTGCCAGCAGTTTGGGGGACATAGAGACCCAGTACTTC. It codes for CASSLGDIETQYF.

The chain couples TRBV5-1 to TRBJ2-5; 13 nucleotides align to TRBD2. The germline CDR1 and CDR2 sequences are SGHRS and YFSETQ. There are 15 residues in the CDR3. Trimming took 1 base from V and 4 from J; bases not matched to a gene: 1. The CDR3 loop reads CASSLTSGGAETQYF. Written as DNA, the CDR3 is TGCGCCAGCAGCTTGACTAGCGGGGGGGCAGAGACCCAGTACTTC.

The chain recombines TRBV4-1 with TRBJ1-1, with a weak D call TRBD1 (5 bases). This CDR3 has 18 residues. Deletions cut 3 bases from V and 0 bases from J, with 20 bases between. From germline, CDR1 is MGHRA and CDR2 YSYEKL. The CDR3 sequence: CASSHPPGPGSVNTEAFF. The CDR3 nucleotides read TGCGCCAGCAGCCATCCCCCGGGCCCAGGGTCAGTGAACACTGAAGCTTTCTTT.

The gene calls are TRBV12-3 or TRBV12-4 and TRBJ2-6; D not certain. V was pared by 3 bases and J by 4 bases, with 4 bases between. The CDR3 runs to 13 residues. The chain's CDR3 is CASSFQGANVLTF. Written as DNA, the CDR3 is TGTGCCAGCAGTTTTCAGGGGGCCAACGTCCTGACTTTC.

This sequence joins TRBV7-2 and TRBJ2-7, with a possible D match to TRBD2 (5 bases). This CDR3 contains 12 residues. Trimming stripped 5 bases from V and 5 bases from J, with 10 bases between. CDR1 and CDR2 from the germline V gene are SGHTA and FQGNSA. The CDR3 coding sequence is TGTGCCAGCAGCGAGGGTTTCCACGAGCAGTACTTC. Residues: CASSEGFHEQYF.